These T cell receptor beta chains were read from a single sample in a study of beta chain features in type 1 diabetes. Only in-frame clones appear in the TCRdb table, and some are missing; sequencing was by immunoSEQ multiplex PCR. The data hold around 160,000 clones, with 8% to 9.5% observed a single time. Input material: central memory CD4+ T cells from blood. The receptors derive from a woman aged 18-35 years with type 1 diabetes. CDR3s include the opening cysteine and the closing phenylalanine or tryptophan. D genes are given only for firm matches. Only part of the rows carry a size: once, few, many, or a class if the clone is expanded.

TRBV11-2	few	TRBD2	TRBJ2-5	CASSLDGSAGVQETQYF	TGTGCCAGCAGCTTAGACGGGTCGGCGGGAGTCCAAGAGACCCAGTACTTC
TRBV18	few	TRBD1	TRBJ1-3	CASSPPGQYSGNTIYF	TGTGCCAGCTCACCACCGGGACAGTACTCTGGAAACACCATATATTTT
TRBV7-8	few	TRBD1	TRBJ2-5	CASSLARTGQETQYF	TGTGCCAGCAGCTTAGCGCGGACAGGGCAAGAGACCCAGTACTTC
TRBV10-3	NA	NA	TRBJ1-2	CAISRGAQVYGYTF	TGTGCCATCAGTCGGGGGGCGCAGGTCTATGGCTACACCTTC
TRBV28	NA	NA	TRBJ2-3	CASRGPGADTQYF	TGTGCCAGCCGTGGGCCCGGGGCAGATACGCAGTATTTT
TRBV2	NA	NA	TRBJ2-7	CASSGLNEQYF	TGTGCCAGCAGTGGACTTAACGAGCAGTACTTC
TRBV7-9	NA	TRBD1	TRBJ1-2	CASSYYSDRNYGYTF	TGTGCCAGCAGCTACTATTCGGACAGGAACTATGGCTACACCTTC
TRBV28	few	NA	TRBJ1-3	CASSFGGAAGNTIYF	TGTGCCAGCAGTTTTGGGGGGGCTGCTGGAAACACCATATATTTT
TRBV23-1	NA	TRBD1	TRBJ2-3	CASSQSTGGTDTQYF	TGCGCCAGCAGTCAATCGACAGGGGGGACAGATACGCAGTATTTT
TRBV5-4	NA	TRBD2	TRBJ2-5	CASSQEVAGETQYF	TGTGCCAGCAGCCAAGAAGTAGCGGGAGAGACCCAGTACTTC
TRBV5-1	NA	NA	TRBJ2-5	CASSLGGEETQYF	TGCGCCAGCAGCTTGGGGGGGGAGGAGACCCAGTACTTC
TRBV5-4	NA	NA	TRBJ2-7	CASSLGQNYEQYF	TGTGCCAGCAGCTTGGGACAGAACTACGAGCAGTACTTC
TRBV11-3	NA	NA	TRBJ2-7	CASSPAEGSYEQYF	TGTGCCAGCAGCCCCGCCGAGGGCTCGTACGAGCAGTACTTC
TRBV7-9	NA	TRBD1	TRBJ2-4	CATKDREEGNIQYF	TGTGCCACCAAGGACAGGGAAGAGGGGAACATTCAGTACTTC
TRBV6-1	NA	TRBD2	TRBJ2-1	CASREGTSGSRNEQFF	TGTGCCAGCAGGGAAGGGACTAGCGGGAGTAGAAATGAGCAGTTCTTC
TRBV4-1	many	TRBD1	TRBJ1-6	CASSQDEGQRSPLHF	TGCGCCAGCAGCCAAGATGAGGGACAGAGGTCACCCCTCCACTTT
TRBV5-6	few	TRBD2	TRBJ2-5	CASSFGGGETQYF	TGTGCCAGCAGCTTTGGGGGGGGAGAGACCCAGTACTTC
TRBV11-2	few	TRBD2	TRBJ2-5	CASSPGRGSQTQYF	TGTGCCAGCAGCCCCGGGCGGGGGAGTCAGACCCAGTACTTC
TRBV5-1	NA	TRBD2	TRBJ2-7	CASSFGTSGSGEQYF	TGCGCCAGCAGCTTTGGGACTAGCGGGAGCGGCGAGCAGTACTTC
TRBV7-2	few	TRBD1	TRBJ1-5	CASSRGTGEVQPQHF	TGTGCCAGCAGCCGCGGGACAGGGGAAGTACAGCCCCAGCATTTT
TRBV5-8	NA	NA	TRBJ2-5	CASDGTAFQETQYF	TGTGCCAGCGACGGGACTGCCTTCCAAGAGACCCAGTACTTC
TRBV18	few	NA	TRBJ2-1	CASSPPTRGNEQFF	TGTGCCAGCTCCCCCCCTACCCGGGGCAATGAGCAGTTCTTC
TRBV7-6	few	TRBD1	TRBJ2-2	CASSSRTGGLLNTGELFF	TGTGCCAGCAGCTCACGGACAGGGGGCCTCTTGAACACCGGGGAGCTGTTTTTT
TRBV7-9	many	NA	TRBJ2-3	CASSLDRSTDTQYF	TGTGCCAGCAGCCTAGACAGGAGCACAGATACGCAGTATTTT
TRBV5-1	few	NA	TRBJ1-2	CASSLVLGANYGYTF	TGCGCCAGCAGCTTGGTACTCGGAGCTAACTATGGCTACACCTTC
TRBV5-4	few	TRBD1	TRBJ2-3	CASSTGTGEDTQYF	TGTGCCAGCAGCACCGGGACAGGGGAGGATACGCAGTATTTT
TRBV11-3	NA	TRBD2	TRBJ2-5	CASSFPSGSRETQYF	TGTGCCAGCAGCTTCCCTAGCGGGAGTCGGGAGACCCAGTACTTC
TRBV7-2	few	NA	TRBJ1-1	CASSPGIDTEAFF	TGTGCCAGCAGCCCAGGGATCGACACTGAAGCTTTCTTT
TRBV4-1	NA	TRBD1	TRBJ2-3	CASSLGTGGAPTDTQYF	TGCGCCAGCAGCCTAGGGACAGGGGGCGCCCCCACAGATACGCAGTATTTT
TRBV7-2	NA	TRBD2	TRBJ2-5	CASSQTSGRQETQYF	TGTGCTAGCAGCCAGACTAGCGGGAGGCAAGAGACCCAGTACTTC
TRBV27	few	TRBD1	TRBJ1-1	CASSIQGANTEAFF	TGTGCCAGCAGTATTCAGGGGGCGAACACTGAAGCTTTCTTT
TRBV4-3	NA	TRBD1	TRBJ2-3	CASSQEPPGQGLENTQYF	TGCGCCAGCAGCCAAGAACCACCGGGACAGGGGTTGGAAAATACGCAGTATTTT
TRBV28	few	NA	TRBJ1-5	CASSLFAAYPQHF	TGTGCCAGCAGTTTATTTGCAGCGTATCCCCAGCATTTT
TRBV30	NA	TRBD1	TRBJ2-7	CARWDRVGEQYF	TGTGCCCGCTGGGACAGGGTGGGAGAGCAGTACTTC
TRBV30	few	NA	TRBJ1-3	CAWSQNTIYF	TGTGCCTGGAGTCAGAACACCATATATTTT
TRBV11-1	few	TRBD2	TRBJ2-5	CASSFSGSEETQYF	TGTGCCAGCAGTTTTAGCGGGTCTGAAGAGACCCAGTACTTC